This T cell receptor beta chain derives from a study of control samples from healthy donors and cancer patients (dated by TCRdb to about 2020). According to the germline V gene, CDR1 reads KGHSH and CDR2 reads LQKENI. V has 1 base trimmed and J has 5 bases trimmed; junction bases matching no gene number 4. The cysteine opens and the phenylalanine closes a CDR3 of 14 amino acids. Only the CDR3 portion is preserved as DNA: 42 bases, with reading frame beginning at the first base. Details on this clone: The antigen it recognizes is unknown. No much larger clone is present one base from it, and per-base qualities are unavailable. Other DNA sequences from this sample encode an identical CDR3 as well.

Library prep was done by the immunoSEQ multiplex PCR assay. In TCRdb, the immuneACCESS table is reduced to in-frame sequences with V and J assigned. These tables do not hold every clone; where another copy was compared, an unresolved V gene accounts for under half, and the others remain unexplained. Present in this sample are approximately 66,000 clones, around 87% of which were seen just once. The ten top clones hold over 5% of the sample. The specimen was PBMCs. The chain is made from TRBV18 and TRBJ1-1; 7 nucleotides in the junction match TRBD1. The sequence came from a man between 60 and 75 years old with colorectal cancer. The CDR3 corresponds to CASSPQGAGTEAFF. The DNA is TGTGCCAGCTCACCACAGGGGGCTGGAACTGAAGCTTTCTTT.